This TCR beta chain was profiled in a study of TIL therapy for anti-PD-1-resistant metastatic lung cancer. Overall study context: Tumors were harvested before any PD-1/PD-L1 blockade. Four tumors were EGFR-mutant and two were ALK-rearranged.

Time point noted: pre-treatment sample, taken before nivolumab and TIL therapy. Patients were adults with stage 4 NSCLC. Sequencing used immunoSEQ v3. Profiled with immunoSEQ multiplex PCR; TCRdb holds only in-frame clones, not every one. The repertoire includes fewer than 20,000 clones, roughly 70% of them detected once, and 35% to 40% sits in the top ten. Deletions cut 4 bases from V and 2 bases from J, with 6 bases between. Germline V gene sequence: CDR1 MNHNS, CDR2 SASEGT. CDR3 length: 14 residues. Source: blood, taken at baseline. This sequence was found in a person between 25 and 79 years old with non-small cell lung cancer. The chain couples TRBV6-1 to TRBJ1-6; D not certain. The CDR3 bases are TGTGCCAGCAGTGCGGGCCCCTATAATTCACCCCTCCACTTT. This gives the protein CASSAGPYNSPLHF.